This T cell receptor (beta chain) was identified during a study of T cell responses to AZD1222 COVID-19 vaccine. Regarding the study as a whole: Vaccine-related CD4 TCRs covered spike, predominating at 160-218 and 743-854. An increase in Spike-specific TCR breadth and depth was observed after two AZD1222 doses. A reported finding is that nearly half of spike-specific TCRs target unmutated variant regions.

The CDR3 loop spans 12 amino acids. Between the trimmed V and J ends, which lost 8 bases and 7 bases, there was a span of 14 bases. Germline CDR1 ENHRY, CDR2 SYGVKD. Of note for this clone: Its antigen is not known.

Profiling relied on immunoSEQ multiplex PCR, and the TCRdb table lists in-frame clones only, not all of them. The sample records 100,000 or so clones, 70% to 90% being singletons. The chain has TRBV10-3 and TRBJ1-1, with D possibly being TRBD1 (5 bases). Sequenced material: peripheral blood, taken on day 0 of AZD1222 vaccination. The clonotype was recovered from an adult in good health. The CDR3 here is CAIGRGGVEAFF. As DNA, the CDR3 is TGTGCCATCGGTCGGGGGGGAGTTGAAGCTTTCTTT.